This T cell receptor beta chain was recovered during a study of CXCR3-negative and CXCR3-positive naive CD8 T cells. Germline V lookup: CDR1 SGHDN, CDR2 FVKESK. The CDR3 is made up of 13 amino acids. Study findings and constraints: Unlike memory cells, which differed, naive CXCR3-negative and CXCR3-positive cells had similar TRBV-TRBJ usage. Upon cryopreservation, CXCR3 expression partially decreased, and most assays used fresh PBMCs. Comparably high diversity marked both naive subsets, whereas memory CD8+ cells had much lower diversity.

cDNA libraries for TRB were generated by 5' RACE incorporating UMI labels. TCRdb re-called the 5' RACE reads and shows each CDR3 protein once, DNA omitted. In all, the sample yields about 56,000 distinct CDR3 sequences. On this clonotype: Its antigen is as yet unknown.

The clonotype comes from a human donor in good health. Some clones in this sample may be carry-over from other donors' samples. Specimen: memory CD8+ T cells from blood. The chain recombines TRBV14 with TRBJ2-5; the TCRdb D gene call, TRBD1, has no DNA to confirm it. The CDR3 here is CASSHGRAETQYF.